A selection of T cell receptor beta chains follows, all from one sample in a study of cytomegalovirus exposure and HLA in healthy donors. Assay: immunoSEQ multiplex PCR; the TCRdb copy retains only in-frame clones and omits some. The sample shows 93,000 or so clones, and around 3.2% sits with its ten largest clones. Sequenced input: PBMCs. The receptors come from a man aged 40-49 years in good health and CMV-seronegative. CDR3s include the opening cysteine and the closing phenylalanine or tryptophan. A D gene is named only where the DNA matches it firmly. Some rows mark clone size as missing; the rest say once, few, many or name a class of expanded clone.

>TRBJ2-7|TRBV4-1|.|TRBD2
CASSQMPPLAGSDEQYF
TGCGCCAGCAGCCAAATGCCCCCACTAGCGGGGTCCGACGAGCAGTACTTC
>TRBJ2-2|TRBV9|.|.
CASSVDLGSSGELFF
TGTGCCAGCAGCGTAGACCTCGGGAGTTCCGGGGAGCTGTTTTTT
>TRBJ1-2|TRBV5-5|.|.
CASSSQSGYGYTF
TGTGCCAGCAGCTCCCAGTCCGGGTATGGCTACACCTTC
>TRBJ2-5|TRBV9|.|.
CASSVSEGETQYF
TGTGCCAGCAGCGTAAGTGAGGGAGAGACCCAGTACTTC
>TRBJ2-7|TRBV12-5|.|TRBD2
CASGGLAGGSVYEQYF
TGTGCTAGTGGTGGGCTAGCGGGGGGTTCGGTATACGAGCAGTACTTC
>TRBJ2-5|TRBV6-1|.|.
CASSWGQKETQYF
TGTGCCAGCAGTTGGGGACAAAAAGAGACCCAGTACTTC
>TRBJ2-1|TRBV27|.|.
CASSPGSAGVSEQFF
TGTGCCAGCAGTCCGGGGTCCGCTGGAGTGAGTGAGCAGTTCTTC
>TRBJ2-7|TRBV7-8|.|TRBD2
CASSLSVTSGSSLRPYEQYF
TGTGCCAGCAGCTTATCGGTGACTAGCGGGTCCTCACTCCGCCCCTACGAGCAGTACTTC
>TRBJ2-5|TRBV6-5|.|TRBD2
CASSSGGGPETQYF
TGTGCCAGCAGTTCCGGGGGGGGCCCGGAGACCCAGTACTTC
>TRBJ2-7|TRBV11-3|.|.
CASSSGGLYEQYF
TGTGCCAGCAGCTCCGGAGGGCTCTACGAGCAGTACTTC
>TRBJ2-7|TRBV7-9|.|.
CASSPGYEQYF
TGTGCCAGCAGCCCCGGCTACGAGCAGTACTTC
>TRBJ2-1|TRBV10-1|.|TRBD2
CASSGPGTSRAPYNEQFF
TGCGCCAGCAGTGGCCCCGGGACTAGTCGTGCGCCCTACAATGAGCAGTTCTTC
>TRBJ1-2|TRBV6-6|.|TRBD1
CASSRQGDGYTF
TGTGCCAGCAGTCGACAGGGTGACGGCTACACCTTC
>TRBJ1-1|TRBV18|.|.
CASSPLAGTNTEAFF
TGTGCCAGCTCACCATTGGCGGGAACGAACACTGAAGCTTTCTTT
>TRBJ1-2|TRBV6-6|.|.
CASSYSIQGGYGYTF
TGTGCCAGCAGTTACTCGATACAGGGTGGCTATGGCTACACCTTC
>TRBJ2-5|TRBV30|.|TRBD1
CAWKPGGRKTQYF
TGTGCCTGGAAGCCAGGGGGCAGGAAGACCCAGTACTTC
>TRBJ2-1|TRBV7-8|medium-sized|TRBD2
CASSPPGGEREARVNEQFF
TGTGCCAGCAGTCCTCCGGGGGGGGAGCGGGAGGCCCGTGTGAATGAGCAGTTCTTC
>TRBJ2-2|TRBV7-7|.|TRBD1
CASSLTGTGELFF
TGTGCCAGCAGCTTGACAGGGACCGGGGAGCTGTTTTTT
>TRBJ2-2|TRBV5-6|.|TRBD1
CASSAGTGEVGELFF
TGTGCCAGCAGCGCAGGGACAGGGGAGGTCGGGGAGCTGTTTTTT
>TRBJ2-2|TRBV10-3|.|.
CAISESVRTNTGELFF
TGTGCCATCAGTGAGTCGGTCAGAACGAACACCGGGGAGCTGTTTTTT
>TRBJ2-7|TRBV20-1|.|.
CSARPDSEQYF
TGCAGTGCTAGGCCCGATAGCGAGCAGTACTTC
>TRBJ2-1|TRBV5-1|.|TRBD2
CASSSGVTSGGADEQFF
TGCGCCAGCAGCTCTGGAGTGACTAGCGGGGGGGCAGATGAGCAGTTCTTC
>TRBJ1-4|TRBV9|.|.
CASSATGNLNEKLFF
TGTGCCAGCAGCGCTACAGGGAATCTTAATGAAAAACTGTTTTTT
>TRBJ1-1|TRBV5-6|.|.
CASSLSPNTEAFF
TGTGCCAGCAGCTTGAGCCCGAACACTGAAGCTTTCTTT
>TRBJ1-6|TRBV5-8|.|TRBD1
CASSLDRGRGTPLHF
TGTGCCAGCAGCTTGGACAGGGGGCGAGGGACACCCCTCCACTTT
>TRBJ2-7|TRBV28|.|.
CASRSIYEQYF
TGTGCCAGCAGATCAATCTACGAGCAGTACTTC
>TRBJ2-6|TRBV7-9|.|TRBD1
CASSYTGGIGANVLTF
TGTGCCAGCAGTTATACAGGGGGAATTGGGGCCAACGTCCTGACTTTC
>TRBJ2-7|TRBV18|.|TRBD2
CASSPGWRGLTYEQYF
TGTGCCAGCTCACCGGGGTGGCGGGGGTTAACCTACGAGCAGTACTTC
>TRBJ2-6|TRBV7-8|.|.
CASSLENSAGANVLTF
TGTGCCAGCAGCTTAGAGAACAGTGCTGGGGCCAACGTCCTGACTTTC
>TRBJ1-1|TRBV28|.|TRBD1
CASSLLGTASPKAFF
TGTGCCAGCAGTTTATTAGGGACAGCCAGTCCTAAGGCTTTCTTT
>TRBJ2-3|TRBV9|.|.
CASSVAWPSTDTQYF
TGTGCCAGCAGCGTAGCATGGCCTTCCACAGATACGCAGTATTTT
>TRBJ2-7|TRBV30|.|TRBD2
CAWTPLGGGLAYEQYF
TGTGCCTGGACCCCCCTCGGGGGGGGATTAGCCTACGAGCAGTACTTC
>TRBJ2-5|TRBV5-4|.|.
CASSLKAHETQYF
TGTGCCAGCAGCTTGAAAGCTCATGAGACCCAGTACTTC
>TRBJ2-5|TRBV7-9|.|TRBD1
CASSSRQGERETQYF
TGTGCCAGCAGCTCCCGACAGGGGGAACGAGAGACCCAGTACTTC
>TRBJ2-3|TRBV5-1|.|.
CASSLLVTDTQYF
TGCGCCAGCAGCTTGTTAGTCACAGATACGCAGTATTTT